This entry describes one TCR beta chain. The data derive from a study of blood T cell repertoires in COVID-19. Study-level information: Sources were T cells, B-cell-depleted T cells, or PBMCs; the material itself was cDNA or gDNA.

Original handling: Scientists estimated how many nucleated cells there were by amplifying reference gene primers. Libraries were prepared by immunoSEQ multiplex PCR; TCRdb keeps only in-frame clonotypes and omits some of them. V and J calls and clone size come straight from that table; D and trimming were deduced from the DNA. Of about 97,000 clones listed, 87% are singletons. Germline assignment: CDR1 LNHDA and CDR2 SQIVND (reference sequence). Trimming pared 3 bases from V and 4 bases from J, leaving 16 bases between. The CDR3 spans 15 residues. The sample taken for sequencing was peripheral blood. The clonotype comes from a human donor in a cohort sampled during active COVID-19. V and J are TRBV19 and TRBJ2-7; D perhaps matches TRBD1 (6 bases). The chain's CDR3 is CASSISLRGGYEQYF. CDR3 nucleotides: TGTGCCAGTAGTATTTCGCTCAGGGGCGGATACGAGCAGTACTTC.